These 7 T cell receptor beta chains share one sample of origin, sequenced in a study of T cells expressing NK-cell markers. TCRdb reprocessed the 5' RACE reads, with one entry per CDR3 protein and no DNA. The sample holds around 380,000 distinct CDR3 sequences. The material sequenced was blood T cells: a sorted CD56 or NKG2C T cell subset, CD4+ or CD8+ T cells, or bulk PBMC T cells (not recorded which). Receptor source: a woman aged 45-60 years in good health.

The chain links TRBV29-1 to TRBJ2-3; TCRdb's D call of TRBD2 is untestable without DNA. The CDR3 totals 16 residues. The germline gives CDR1 SQVTM, CDR2 ANQGSEA. CDR3 in amino acids: CSVALGTSGGPHTQYF.

This chain links TRBV6-5 with TRBJ2-7; TCRdb's assignment of TRBD2 cannot be checked, as there is no DNA. The CDR3 is 13 residues long. The germline V gene encodes CDR1 MNHEY and CDR2 SVGAGI. CDR3 residues: CASLDSASYEQYF.

V usage is TRBV10-2 and J usage is TRBJ2-1; TCRdb lists TRBD2, though no DNA is available to test this call. This CDR3 comprises 14 residues. Germline CDR1 is WSHSY and CDR2 is SAAADI. CDR3 residues: CASTTSATYNEQFF.

The chain employs TRBV10-3 and TRBJ2-4; the D gene TCRdb calls, TRBD1, cannot be checked with no DNA. CDR1 is ENHRY, CDR2 SYGVKD, per germline. The CDR3 covers 13 residues. The CDR3 protein is CAISPGAGSIQYF.

The chain employs TRBV20-1 and TRBJ2-1; absent DNA, TCRdb's TRBD2 call cannot be checked. The CDR3 is 16 residues long. The germline CDR1 and CDR2 sequences are DFQATT and SNEGSKA (reference sequence). CDR3 loop: CSARGLAGVSGYEQFF.

This chain connects TRBV18 to TRBJ2-1; TCRdb's D gene call, TRBD1, goes unchecked for lack of DNA. CDR3 length equals 16 residues. Germline assignment: CDR1 KGHSH and CDR2 LQKENI. CDR3 amino acids: CASSPLRTGGVGEQFF.

The rearrangement links TRBV12-3 or TRBV12-4 to TRBJ2-5; the TRBD1 assignment by TCRdb is unverifiable without DNA. The CDR3 is 15 residues long. The CDR3 here is CASSPEWGNLGTQYF.